The present TCR beta chain was sequenced within a study of T cells in Graves' hyperthyroidism and ophthalmopathy (dated by TCRdb to about 2019). Broadly, across the study: Peripheral blood was collected at initial diagnosis, before any treatment. To identify distinguishing TCR V-J signatures, a discovery cohort of roughly 100 patients was used, comprising some 45 with Graves' ophthalmopathy and some 60 with stable Graves' hyperthyroidism. Prospective prediction of ophthalmopathy was tested in an independent validation cohort of some 19 hyperthyroidism patients and 17 patients who later progressed to ophthalmopathy. For training and testing, the 100 or so patients in the discovery cohort were randomly divided in a 7:3 ratio. In addition, the study compared T-cell repertoires in thyroid tissue and in blood from about 6 Graves' hyperthyroidism patients. Once sampling was done, hyperthyroidism patients were given methimazole at a starting dose of 30 mg daily, whereas ophthalmopathy patients were given high-dose intravenous methylprednisolone. According to the paper, TCR Vbeta CDR3 sequencing was carried out on 120 to 150 peripheral blood samples, which came from over 40 ophthalmopathy, under 85 hyperthyroidism and some 17 progressor patients.

In the ophthalmopathy patients, disease was moderately to severely active, with a Clinical Activity Score of 3 or more, a NOSPECS grade of 4 or more, and a duration of less than 3 months. The study excluded patients with uncontrolled infections, other autoimmune diseases, pregnancy or lactation. Diagnoses were based on clinical symptoms, serum thyroxine and TRAb, thyroid ultrasound and orbital computed tomography. Ficoll-Paque density gradient centrifugation was used to isolate PBMCs from around 10 ml of fresh peripheral blood. Total RNA was extracted with Trizol reagent, and quality was checked on an Agilent 2100 Bioanalyzer. The CDR3 spans 13 residues, from the cysteine through the phenylalanine. This entry keeps only the CDR3 DNA: 39 bases, framed from base 1. CDR1 and CDR2 (DFQATT, SNEGSKA) derive from the germline V gene (reference sequence). V is pared back by 0 bases and J by 7 bases, with 10 bases lying between the germline termini.

Results and caveats for the whole study, not just this receptor: In validation, the model predicted progression to ophthalmopathy a median of about 6 months before onset, with about 71% sensitivity and roughly 77% specificity. No statistical method was used to set the sample size in advance, and investigators knew the group allocation. Most expanded thyroid clonotypes (frequency above 0.001) were also found in blood, which suggests that blood repertoires may mirror thyroid immune responses. In cross-validation, a model built on a 13 V-J signature told ophthalmopathy apart from stable hyperthyroidism with under 90% sensitivity and about 81% specificity, and in testing the same model reached 80%/75%.

The TCR beta CDR3 regions were amplified from RNA transcripts. The TCR CDR3 was subjected to a first round of RT-PCR using the HTBI primer set and the Qiagen OneStep RT-PCR kit. A second multiplex PCR round built the libraries, followed by size selection and purification. Sequencing of the libraries was done on an Illumina HiSeq2000 using paired-end 100 bp reads. In the paper's pipeline: SOAPnuke was used to process the raw data, with reads discarded if the reads contained adapters or uncalled bases, had a mean Phred below 15, or lacked an exact constant-primer or identifier match. High-quality paired reads were merged using COPE v1.2.5, and each unique nucleotide sequence was defined as a clonotype. MiTCR v1.1 was used to align clonotypes to the IMGT TRBV, TRBD and TRBJ reference segments. The analysis was restricted to V-J combinations with a frequency above 0.0001, which together covered about 99% of the repertoires. The TCS score was defined as the ratio of F50 (clonal expansion) to E x V (chaos), calculated using BLOSUM62-based TCRdist between CDR3 peptides within each V-J. Welch's t-statistics and random forest reduced fewer than 600 V-J features to 13, which were used in a naive Bayes classifier (R e1071). The public reads were run again by TCRdb, first through fastp at Q25 and then through MiXCR, and only productive beta chains were kept. Under each unique CDR3 protein, matching rows form one entry showing the most common genes and DNA. These V and J calls derive from TCRdb rather than the authors' analysis. Present in this sample are approximately 520,000 distinct CDR3 sequences, less than 25% of which were seen just once. Approximately 10% of the sample goes to the ten largest clones.

This clonotype was seen repeatedly, ten times or more. No antigen is known for it. The sample holds no much larger clone one base away, and base qualities are not on file. Sequencing was done on a sample of blood. Recombination connected TRBV20-1 to TRBJ1-5, with no D gene named confidently. The sequence was collected from a woman between 25 and 40 years old with Graves' ophthalmopathy. The CDR3 reads CSARDRWEQPQHF. The DNA sequence is as follows: TGCAGTGCTAGAGACCGATGGGAACAGCCCCAGCATTTT.